Below are 7 T cell receptor beta chains sequenced from a single sample in a study of blood T cell repertoires in COVID-19. Sequencing was performed with immunoSEQ multiplex PCR; in TCRdb, only in-frame clones are kept and a portion is missing. The sample shows 350,000 or so clones, roughly 90% of them seen only once. Sequencing used peripheral blood. The source is a woman in her sixties or seventies with COVID-19, enrolled during active disease.

The genes are TRBV19 and TRBJ1-1; D is uncertain. Per germline, CDR1 LNHDA and CDR2 SQIVND (reference sequence). The CDR3 covers 13 residues. Between the trimmed V and J ends, which lost 2 bases and 10 bases, there was a span of 14 bases. CDR3 sequence reads: CASSISGGRGAFF. CDR3 DNA sequence: TGTGCCAGTAGTATAAGTGGTGGCCGGGGAGCTTTCTTT. Using reference TRBV19 and TRBJ1-1 for the parts outside the CDR3, the full variable domain is DGGITQSPKYLFRKEGQNVTLSCEQNLNHDAMYWYRQDPGQGLRLIYYSQIVNDFQKGDIAEGYSVSREKKESFPLTVTSAQKNPTAFYLCASSISGGRGAFFGQGTRLTVV.

The J gene is TRBJ1-2, the V gene TRBV14; unclear D gene. The CDR3 extends over 16 amino acids. V was pared by 0 bases and J by 4 bases, with 15 bases between. The germline gives CDR1 SGHDN, CDR2 FVKESK. CDR3 bases: TGTGCCAGCAGCCAAGATCTGAGCCCCCTTGGCTATGGCTACACCTTC. It yields the protein CASSQDLSPLGYGYTF.

The chain is built from TRBV19 and TRBJ1-2; D is ambiguous. V was trimmed by 3 bases and J by 3 bases, leaving 11 bases between them. CDR1 and CDR2 from the germline V gene are LNHDA and SQIVND (reference sequence). The CDR3 is 14 residues long. The CDR3 is CASSIFGEDYGYTF. The CDR3 DNA reads TGTGCCAGTAGTATCTTTGGGGAGGACTATGGCTACACCTTC.

This rearrangement joins TRBV7-9 to TRBJ1-1; 8 nucleotides match TRBD1. This CDR3 has 15 amino acids. The germline V gene has CDR1 SEHNR and CDR2 FQNEAQ (reference sequence). With V trimmed by 8 bases and J by 1 base, 9 bases remained unmatched. The CDR3 is CASEGQGAKNTEAFF. For the CDR3, the DNA is TGTGCCAGCGAGGGGCAGGGGGCGAAGAACACTGAAGCTTTCTTT. Supplemented by reference TRBV7-9 and TRBJ1-1, the full variable domain reads DTGVSQNPRHKITKRGQNVTFRCDPISEHNRLYWYRQTLGQGPEFLTYFQNEAQLEKSRLLSDRFSAERPKGSFSTLEIQRTEQGDSAMYLCASEGQGAKNTEAFFGQGTRLTVV.

This chain links TRBV11-2 with TRBJ2-5; a weak D match, TRBD1 (5 bases). Germline V CDR1 and CDR2: SGHAT, FQNNGV. Deletions cut 1 base from V and 1 base from J, with 7 bases between. CDR3 length equals 14 residues. The CDR3 coding sequence is TGTGCCAGCAGCTTAGCCAGGGCCCAAGAGACCCAGTACTTC. Residues: CASSLARAQETQYF.

The chain couples TRBV18 to TRBJ2-5, with TRBD1 matching over 11 bases. Germline CDR1 and CDR2: KGHSH and LQKENI. The CDR3 is 16 residues long. Trimming removed 1 base from V and 3 bases from J; junction bases left unmatched: 4. The CDR3 region has the DNA TGTGCCAGCTCACCACTCGGGACAGGGGGGGAAGAGACCCAGTACTTC. The encoded protein is CASSPLGTGGEETQYF.

The chain has TRBV10-3 and TRBJ1-5, with TRBD1 matching 9 bases. Per the germline V gene, CDR1 is ENHRY and CDR2 is SYGVKD. The V and J ends lost 10 bases and 6 bases, in that order; junction bases with no gene match: 7. This CDR3 is 13 amino acids long. The CDR3 sequence: CATRQGVGQPQHF. CDR3 nucleotide sequence: TGTGCCACAAGACAGGGGGTAGGTCAGCCCCAGCATTTT.